Shown below are 30 T cell receptor beta chains from a single sample sequenced in a study of blood T cells in healthy people across ages. A second PCR of about 7 to 12 cycles used a sample-barcoded 5' primer and a J-beta primer mix. MiXCR, applied by TCRdb to the 5' RACE reads, yields one record per CDR3 protein. The sample includes 590,000 or so distinct CDR3 sequences, about 28% of them seen just once. Material: blood. The receptors shown here come from an elderly woman in good health.

The chain joins TRBV3-1 to TRBJ2-3; TRBD2 matches 9 bases. This CDR3 is built from 19 residues. After removal of 4 bases from V and 0 bases from J, the junction contained 14 bases not matched to a gene. CDR1 and CDR2 from the germline V gene are LGHDT and YNNKEL (reference sequence). Written as DNA, the CDR3 is TGTGCCAGCAGCCCCCTTCGTCTGACTAGCGGTACTAGCACAGATACGCAGTATTTT. Protein product: CASSPLRLTSGTSTDTQYF.

This clonotype was found many times. The gene calls are TRBV18 and TRBJ1-6; 11 nucleotides line up with TRBD1. The CDR3 sequence is 14 residues long. J lost 10 bases, V lost 8 bases, and 7 bases had no gene match. Germline lookup yields CDR1 KGHSH and CDR2 LQKENI. CDR3 residues: CASHGQGASSPLHF. The CDR3 region has the DNA TGTGCCAGCCATGGACAGGGGGCTTCGTCACCCCTCCACTTT.

V usage is TRBV9 and J usage is TRBJ2-3, with no clear D. V was shortened by 0 bases and J by 0 bases, with 8 bases between the two germline ends. The CDR3 is 15 amino acids. Germline V gene data show CDR1 as SGDLS and CDR2 as YYNGEE. CDR3 residues: CASSVGWPSTDTQYF. The CDR3 DNA reads TGTGCCAGCAGCGTAGGGTGGCCTAGCACAGATACGCAGTATTTT.

This clonotype appeared a single time. V is TRBV5-4 and J is TRBJ1-1, with 8 bases that match TRBD1. CDR3 length equals 14 residues. V shed 6 bases, J shed 1 base, and the junction held 5 bases outside the gene matches. Germline assignment: CDR1 SGHNT and CDR2 YYREEE (reference sequence). The CDR3 loop reads CASIKTGENTEAFF. The CDR3 bases are TGTGCCAGCATCAAGACAGGGGAGAACACTGAAGCTTTCTTT. Filled out from reference TRBV5-4 and TRBJ1-1, the complete variable domain reads ETGVTQSPTHLIKTRGQQVTLRCSSQSGHNTVSWYQQALGQGPQFIFQYYREEENGRGNFPPRFSGLQFPNYSSELNVNALELDDSALYLCASIKTGENTEAFFGQGTRLTVV.

Worth noting for this clonotype: Possible read error: a much larger clone is one base away. The V call is TRBV20-1, the J call TRBJ2-7, with 10 nucleotides matching TRBD2. Trimming took 4 bases from V and 7 from J; bases not matched to a gene: 10. Germline lookup yields CDR1 DFQATT and CDR2 SNEGSKA (reference sequence). The CDR3 is 14 amino acids. CDR3 coding DNA: TGCAGTGCTAAAACTAGCGGGGTCTACAATGAGCAGTACTTC. Amino acid sequence: CSAKTSGVYNEQYF.

The genes are TRBV7-2 and TRBJ2-1, with unresolved D. The CDR3 totals 13 residues. Trimming took 0 bases from V and 15 from J, leaving 15 bases between them. CDR1 and CDR2 from the germline V gene are SGHTA and FQGNSA. CDR3 region: CASSLAAGIHRFF. CDR3 coding DNA: TGTGCCAGCAGCTTAGCAGCCGGAATCCATCGGTTCTTC.

The gene calls are TRBV7-9 and TRBJ1-2; D is uncertain. The CDR3 runs 14 residues. Germline V CDR1 and CDR2: SEHNR, FQNEAQ (reference sequence). V lost 1 base to trimming and J lost 4 bases, with 10 bases between them. The CDR3 DNA sequence: TGTGCCAGCAGCTTAGATGACGTACTCTATGGCTACACCTTC. Protein: CASSLDDVLYGYTF.

Ten or more counts support this clonotype. This chain links TRBV12-3 or TRBV12-4 with TRBJ2-3, with 7 bases fitting TRBD1. With V trimmed by 7 bases and J by 0 bases, 7 bases remained unmatched. This CDR3 has 15 amino acids. This CDR3 reads CASTSQGVSTDTQYF. CDR3 bases: TGTGCCAGCACCAGCCAGGGGGTCAGCACAGATACGCAGTATTTT.

Ten or more counts support this clonotype. This chain links TRBV12-3 or TRBV12-4 with TRBJ2-3; 10 positions match TRBD1. CDR3 length: 15 amino acids. With 4 bases clipped from V and 2 bases from J, the junction kept 3 bases outside the gene matches. Here the CDR3 DNA reads TGTGCCAGCAGTTGGGACAGGGGAAACACAGATACGCAGTATTTT. Translated: CASSWDRGNTDTQYF.

In its sample, this clonotype was seen a few times. This chain joins TRBV6-5 and TRBJ1-5; D not certain. The V end lost 6 bases, the J end lost 7 bases, and 13 bases lay between the germline ends. Germline CDR1 and CDR2: MNHEY and SVGAGI. This CDR3 is 13 amino acids long. Here the CDR3 reads CASRGDSGQPQHF. CDR3 nucleotide sequence: TGTGCCAGCAGGGGTGATAGCGGGCAGCCCCAGCATTTT.

This clonotype was seen repeatedly, ten times or more. The rearrangement links TRBV4-2 to TRBJ1-2; the match to TRBD1 covers 7 bases. V dropped 0 bases and J dropped 5; count of bases not matched to a gene: 6. Germline assignment: CDR1 LGHNA and CDR2 YNFKEQ. The CDR3 is made up of 15 amino acids. CDR3 coding DNA: TGTGCCAGCAGCCAAGATCAGGGGGGGCATTATGGCTACACCTTC. Encoded protein: CASSQDQGGHYGYTF.

This clonotype was counted ten times or more. CDR3 sequence (DNA): TGTGCCAGCACCAAATTTCAAGAGACCCAGTACTTC. Amino acid sequence: CASTKFQETQYF. The genes are TRBV28 and TRBJ2-5; the D is unclear. Germline CDR1 is MDHEN and CDR2 is SYDVKM. Trimming stripped 7 bases from V and 2 bases from J, with 8 bases between. This CDR3 is 12 amino acids long.

This clonotype was found many times. V gene TRBV7-9 combines with J gene TRBJ2-4; possibly TRBD2 for D (7 bases). V shed 5 bases and J shed 1 base, with 18 bases lying between them. The CDR3 runs 17 residues. CDR1 SEHNR and CDR2 FQNEAQ come from the germline V gene (reference sequence). In nucleotides, the CDR3 is TGTGCCAGCAGCCCGATTGAGGGGGGGCCGGCCAAAAACATTCAGTACTTC. Residues: CASSPIEGGPAKNIQYF. Variable domain in full (rest from reference TRBV7-9 and TRBJ2-4): DTGVSQNPRHKITKRGQNVTFRCDPISEHNRLYWYRQTLGQGPEFLTYFQNEAQLEKSRLLSDRFSAERPKGSFSTLEIQRTEQGDSAMYLCASSPIEGGPAKNIQYFGAGTRLSVL.

In its sample, this clonotype was seen many times. The genes are TRBV5-1 and TRBJ2-1; tentative D call: TRBD1 (6 bases). The V end was cut by 0 bases, the J end by 7 bases, with 23 bases between. This CDR3 is built from 18 residues. The germline V gene encodes CDR1 SGHRS and CDR2 YFSETQ. The CDR3 nucleotides are TGCGCCAGCAGCTTGGCCCCGGCAGGGGAATATAAGGTGAATGAGCAGTTCTTC. Amino acid sequence: CASSLAPAGEYKVNEQFF.

This clonotype was recorded many times. The rearrangement uses TRBV6-5 and TRBJ2-3, with 8 bases fitting TRBD1. Looked up from germline, CDR1 is MNHEY and CDR2 is SVGAGI. With 5 bases clipped from V and 5 bases from J, the junction kept 12 bases outside the gene matches. The CDR3 covers 16 residues. The CDR3 spells CASSPRTGSSLDTQYF. CDR3 in DNA: TGTGCCAGCAGTCCCCGGACAGGGTCGTCATTAGATACGCAGTATTTT.

This clonotype occurred many times. The chain carries TRBV18 and TRBJ2-5, with TRBD2 matching over 8 bases. V lost 3 bases to trimming and J lost 7 bases; unmatched junction nucleotides: 1. CDR3 size: 12 residues. Germline assignment: CDR1 KGHSH and CDR2 LQKENI. The CDR3 DNA is TGTGCCAGCTCACCGCGGGGGGTGACCCAGTACTTC. It translates to CASSPRGVTQYF.

This clonotype was detected only a few times. CDR3 residues: CSARAERGGANEQFF. The CDR3 nucleotides are TGCAGTGCTAGAGCGGAAAGAGGGGGGGCCAATGAGCAGTTCTTC. This chain joins TRBV20-1 and TRBJ2-1; perhaps TRBD2 as D (7 bases). Trimming took 1 base from V and 6 from J, leaving 16 bases between them. This CDR3 has 15 amino acids. Germline V gene lookup returns CDR1 DFQATT and CDR2 SNEGSKA (reference sequence).

As to this clonotype: Given a much more abundant clone one base away, this may be a read error. The gene calls are TRBV6-6 and TRBJ2-5; TRBD1 matches 7 bases. V lost 1 base, J lost 11 bases, and 7 bases stayed unmatched. Germline CDR1 MNHNY, CDR2 SVGAGI (reference sequence). The CDR3 sequence is 13 residues long. The CDR3 DNA sequence: TGTGCCAGCAGTTACTTCAGGGGGAATGAGCAGTACTTC. It translates to CASSYFRGNEQYF.

This clonotype has at least ten counts. The chain employs TRBV7-3 and TRBJ2-3; either TRBD1 or TRBD2 may supply D (5 bases each). The CDR3 contains 15 residues. Trimming took off 2 bases at V and 6 bases at J, with 15 bases between the two ends. The germline gives CDR1 SGHTA, CDR2 FQGTGA. CDR3 DNA: TGTGCCAGCAGCTTACTCGGGACCCCCGAGGATACGCAGTATTTT. The encoded protein is CASSLLGTPEDTQYF.

This clonotype showed up just a few times. The chain is built from TRBV9 and TRBJ1-4; D is uncertain. V lost 0 bases and J lost 11, with 14 bases in between. This CDR3 is built from 14 residues. Germline V lookup: CDR1 SGDLS, CDR2 YYNGEE. The CDR3 sequence: CASSVGSGNRKLFF. The CDR3 DNA follows: TGTGCCAGCAGCGTAGGCTCCGGGAATAGGAAACTGTTTTTT.

Regarding this clonotype: Given a much more abundant clone one base away, this may be a read error. This chain links TRBV3-1 with TRBJ2-3, with D perhaps assigned TRBD1 or TRBD2 (5 bases each). This CDR3 contains 17 residues. V was shortened by 4 bases and J by 0 bases, with 17 bases between the two germline ends. The V gene's germline CDR1 is LGHDT and CDR2 YNNKEL (reference sequence). The CDR3 DNA follows: TGTGCCAGCAGCCCAAGTCTACCGGGGACCAGCACAGATACGCAGTATTTT. Protein: CASSPSLPGTSTDTQYF.

This clonotype was observed at least ten times. This chain links TRBV12-3 or TRBV12-4 with TRBJ2-4; D remains ambiguous. Trimming took off 3 bases at V and 7 bases at J, with 10 bases between the two ends. This CDR3 is 13 amino acids long. CDR3 loop: CASSLVVGNIQYF. The CDR3 nucleotides read TGTGCCAGCAGTTTGGTCGTGGGCAACATTCAGTACTTC.

This clonotype has just a few counts. This rearrangement joins TRBV20-1 to TRBJ1-1, with D perhaps matching TRBD1 (6 bases). The CDR3 has 15 residues. Germline CDR1 and CDR2: DFQATT and SNEGSKA (reference sequence). Trimming left V 6 bases short and J 0 bases short, with 17 bases between. The CDR3 DNA is TGCAGTGCCGTGACGACAGGCCTCATGAACACTGAAGCTTTCTTT. Amino acids: CSAVTTGLMNTEAFF.

This clonotype was recorded many times. J is TRBJ2-1 and V is TRBV5-5; 8 bases are a match to TRBD1. CDR1 SGHKS and CDR2 YYEKEE come from the germline V gene (reference sequence). The CDR3 totals 15 residues. V lost 4 bases to trimming and J lost 7 bases; unmatched junction nucleotides: 10. The CDR3 DNA reads TGTGCCAGCAGCCGAATACCGGGACAGGAAAATGAGCAGTTCTTC. Protein product: CASSRIPGQENEQFF. Drawing the rest from reference TRBV5-5 and TRBJ2-1, the complete variable domain is DAGVTQSPTHLIKTRGQQVTLRCSPISGHKSVSWYQQVLGQGPQFIFQYYEKEERGRGNFPDRFSARQFPNYSSELNVNALLLGDSALYLCASSRIPGQENEQFFGPGTRLTVL.

At least ten counts were recorded for this clonotype. The rearrangement links TRBV5-1 to TRBJ2-7; unclear D gene. The germline gives CDR1 SGHRS, CDR2 YFSETQ. This CDR3 comprises 14 residues. Trimming left V 4 bases short and J 1 base short, with 12 bases between. In DNA, the CDR3 is TGCGCCAGCAGCCTATTCGGCGGATCCTACGAGCAGTACTTC. Protein product: CASSLFGGSYEQYF. The complete variable domain, with remaining parts taken from reference TRBV5-1 and TRBJ2-7, reads KAGVTQTPRYLIKTRGQQVTLSCSPISGHRSVSWYQQTPGQGLQFLFEYFSETQRNKGNFPGRFSGRQFSNSRSEMNVSTLELGDSALYLCASSLFGGSYEQYFGPGTRLTVT.

V and J are TRBV20-1 and TRBJ2-3; tentatively, D is TRBD2 (7 bases). V was cut by 0 bases and J by 2 bases, with 12 bases left in between. The CDR3 runs 15 residues. The germline CDR1 and CDR2 sequences are DFQATT and SNEGSKA (reference sequence). The DNA for the CDR3 is TGCAGTGCTAGAGATGGGGCGGGGGCCACAGATACGCAGTATTTT. Translating gives CSARDGAGATDTQYF.

The chain has TRBV7-2 and TRBJ1-2, with D perhaps TRBD1 (5 bases). Germline CDR1 is SGHTA and CDR2 is FQGNSA. V was clipped by 5 bases and J by 7 bases, with 20 bases between them. This CDR3 is 15 amino acids long. Here the CDR3 DNA reads TGTGCCAGCAGCCTCGGGGGTTTCGGCTTCAGTGGCTACACCTTC. Translated, it gives CASSLGGFGFSGYTF.

This clonotype was observed at least ten times. J is TRBJ2-7 and V is TRBV7-3; TRBD1 might be the D (7 bases). V dropped 0 bases and J dropped 2 bases, with 11 bases sitting between them. Germline lookup yields CDR1 SGHTA and CDR2 FQGTGA. CDR3 length: 15 amino acids. CDR3 in DNA: TGTGCCAGCAGCTTAACCGGGGGACAGACCTACGAGCAGTACTTC. Residues: CASSLTGGQTYEQYF.

This chain joins TRBV7-2 and TRBJ2-4; 7 nucleotides match TRBD2. Matching the DNA end better, TRBJ2-7 makes the J call doubtful. Germline CDR1 SGHTA, CDR2 FQGNSA. The CDR3 has 13 residues. CDR3 coding DNA: TGTGCCAGCAGCGGGGGGGGACCCTACGAGCAGTACTTC. Translated, it gives CASSGGGPYEQYF.

The gene calls are TRBV9 and TRBJ1-1, with D unresolved. Trimming left V 2 bases short and J 4 bases short, with 12 bases between. The CDR3 extends over 14 amino acids. CDR1 and CDR2 (germline): SGDLS, YYNGEE. The CDR3 DNA sequence: TGTGCCAGCAGCGTCAGTACAGTAGGCACTGAAGCTTTCTTT. It encodes CASSVSTVGTEAFF.